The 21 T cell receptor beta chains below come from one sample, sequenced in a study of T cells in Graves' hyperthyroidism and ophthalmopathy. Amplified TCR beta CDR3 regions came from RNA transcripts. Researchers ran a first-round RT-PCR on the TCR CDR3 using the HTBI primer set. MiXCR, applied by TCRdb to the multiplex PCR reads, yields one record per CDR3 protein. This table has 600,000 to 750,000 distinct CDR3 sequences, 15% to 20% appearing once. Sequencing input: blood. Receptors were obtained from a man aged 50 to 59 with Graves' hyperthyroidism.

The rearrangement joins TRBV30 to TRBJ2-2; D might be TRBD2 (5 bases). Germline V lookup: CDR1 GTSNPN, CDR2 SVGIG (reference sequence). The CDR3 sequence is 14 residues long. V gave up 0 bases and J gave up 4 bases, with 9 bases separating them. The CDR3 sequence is CAWSVRGSTGELFF. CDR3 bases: TGTGCCTGGAGTGTACGGGGTAGCACCGGGGAGCTGTTTTTT.

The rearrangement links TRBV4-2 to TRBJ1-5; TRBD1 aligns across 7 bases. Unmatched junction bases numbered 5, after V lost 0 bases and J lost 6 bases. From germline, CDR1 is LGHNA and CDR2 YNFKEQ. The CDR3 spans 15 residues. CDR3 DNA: TGTGCCAGCAGCCAAGAGCCCGGGACAGCTCAGCCCCAGCATTTT. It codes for CASSQEPGTAQPQHF.

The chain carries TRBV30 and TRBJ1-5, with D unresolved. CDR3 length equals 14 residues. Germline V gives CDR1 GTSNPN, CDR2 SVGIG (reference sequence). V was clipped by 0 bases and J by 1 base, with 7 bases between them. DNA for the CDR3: TGTGCCTGGAGTGTATTGTGGAGCAATCAGCCCCAGCATTTT. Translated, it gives CAWSVLWSNQPQHF.

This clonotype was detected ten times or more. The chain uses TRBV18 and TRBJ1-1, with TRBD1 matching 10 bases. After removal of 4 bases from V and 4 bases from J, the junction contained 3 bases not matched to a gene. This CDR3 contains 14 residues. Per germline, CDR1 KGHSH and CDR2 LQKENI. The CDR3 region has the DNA TGTGCCAGCTCACATAGGACAGGGGGCACTGAAGCTTTCTTT. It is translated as CASSHRTGGTEAFF. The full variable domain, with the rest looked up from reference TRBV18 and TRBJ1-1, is NAGVMQNPRHLVRRRGQEARLRCSPMKGHSHVYWYRQLPEEGLKFMVYLQKENIIDESGMPKERFSAEFPKEGPSILRIQQVVRGDSAAYFCASSHRTGGTEAFFGQGTRLTVV.

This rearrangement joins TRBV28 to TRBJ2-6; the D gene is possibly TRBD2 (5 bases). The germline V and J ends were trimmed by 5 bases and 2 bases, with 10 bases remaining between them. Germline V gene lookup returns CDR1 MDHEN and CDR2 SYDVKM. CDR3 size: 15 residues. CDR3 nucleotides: TGTGCCAGCAGTAGCCACGGGGCTGGGGCCAACGTCCTGACTTTC. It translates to CASSSHGAGANVLTF.

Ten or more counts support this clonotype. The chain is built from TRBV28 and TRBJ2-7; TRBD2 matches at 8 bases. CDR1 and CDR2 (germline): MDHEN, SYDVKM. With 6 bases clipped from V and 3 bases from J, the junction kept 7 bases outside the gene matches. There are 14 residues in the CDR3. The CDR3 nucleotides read TGTGCCAGCAGGAGTCCCGGGACTAGCTACGAGCAGTACTTC. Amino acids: CASRSPGTSYEQYF.

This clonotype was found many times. CDR3: CAWRPQYRAWQETQYF. CDR3 sequence (DNA): TGTGCCTGGAGACCACAATACAGGGCTTGGCAAGAGACCCAGTACTTC. The chain carries TRBV30 and TRBJ2-5; possible D gene TRBD1, 6 bases. Trimming pared 3 bases from V and 2 bases from J, leaving 19 bases between. CDR1 and CDR2 (germline): GTSNPN, SVGIG (reference sequence). CDR3 length: 16 residues.

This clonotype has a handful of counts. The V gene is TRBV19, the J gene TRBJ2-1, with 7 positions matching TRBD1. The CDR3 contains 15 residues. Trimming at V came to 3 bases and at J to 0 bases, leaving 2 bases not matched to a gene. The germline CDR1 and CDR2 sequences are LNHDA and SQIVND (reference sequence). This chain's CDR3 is CASSMGQLSYNEQFF. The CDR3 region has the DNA TGTGCCAGTAGTATGGGACAGCTCTCCTACAATGAGCAGTTCTTC.

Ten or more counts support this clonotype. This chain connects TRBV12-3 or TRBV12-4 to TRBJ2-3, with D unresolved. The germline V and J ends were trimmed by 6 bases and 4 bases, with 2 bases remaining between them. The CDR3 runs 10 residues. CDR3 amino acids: CASSSDTQYF. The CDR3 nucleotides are TGTGCCAGCAGCTCAGATACGCAGTATTTT.

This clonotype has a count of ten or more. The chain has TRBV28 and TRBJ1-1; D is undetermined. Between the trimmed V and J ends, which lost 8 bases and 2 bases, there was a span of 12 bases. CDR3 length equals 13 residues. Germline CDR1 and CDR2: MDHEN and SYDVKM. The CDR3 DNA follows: TGTGCCAGCGTTTTGTGGGCCAACACTGAAGCTTTCTTT. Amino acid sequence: CASVLWANTEAFF.

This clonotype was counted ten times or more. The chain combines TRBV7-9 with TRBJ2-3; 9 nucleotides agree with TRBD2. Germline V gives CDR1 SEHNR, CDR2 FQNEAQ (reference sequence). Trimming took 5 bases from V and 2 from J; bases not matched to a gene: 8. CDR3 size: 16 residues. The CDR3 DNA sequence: TGTGCCAGCAGCCCGGGACTAGCCCTAACCACAGATACGCAGTATTTT. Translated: CASSPGLALTTDTQYF. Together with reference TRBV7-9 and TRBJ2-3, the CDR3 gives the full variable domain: DTGVSQNPRHKITKRGQNVTFRCDPISEHNRLYWYRQTLGQGPEFLTYFQNEAQLEKSRLLSDRFSAERPKGSFSTLEIQRTEQGDSAMYLCASSPGLALTTDTQYFGPGTRLTVL.

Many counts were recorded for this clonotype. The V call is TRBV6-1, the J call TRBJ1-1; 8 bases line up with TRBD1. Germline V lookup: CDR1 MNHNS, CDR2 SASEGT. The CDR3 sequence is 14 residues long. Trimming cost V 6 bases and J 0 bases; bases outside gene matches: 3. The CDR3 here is CASRRQGMNTEAFF. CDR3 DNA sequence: TGTGCCAGCAGGCGACAGGGGATGAACACTGAAGCTTTCTTT.

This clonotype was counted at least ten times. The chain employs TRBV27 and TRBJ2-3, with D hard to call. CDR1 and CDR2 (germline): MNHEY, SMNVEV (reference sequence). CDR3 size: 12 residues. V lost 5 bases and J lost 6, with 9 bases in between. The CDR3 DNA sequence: TGTGCCAGCAGTAAAACTTTGGATACGCAGTATTTT. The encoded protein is CASSKTLDTQYF.

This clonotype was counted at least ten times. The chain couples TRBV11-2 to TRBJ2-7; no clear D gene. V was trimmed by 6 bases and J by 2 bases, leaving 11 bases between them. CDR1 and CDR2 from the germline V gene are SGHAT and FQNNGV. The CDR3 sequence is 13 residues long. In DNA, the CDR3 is TGTGCCAGCAGTAGGGCGGAAGCCTACGAGCAGTACTTC. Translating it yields CASSRAEAYEQYF.

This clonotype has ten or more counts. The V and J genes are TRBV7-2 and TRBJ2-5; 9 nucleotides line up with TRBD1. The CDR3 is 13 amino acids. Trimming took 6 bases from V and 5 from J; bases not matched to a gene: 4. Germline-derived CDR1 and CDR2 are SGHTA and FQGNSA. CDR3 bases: TGTGCCAGCAGGCAACAGGGGGCGGAGACCCAGTACTTC. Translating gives CASRQQGAETQYF.

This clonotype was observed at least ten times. This CDR3 is CVAKNIDEQFF. As DNA, the CDR3 is TGTGTAGCTAAAAATATCGATGAGCAGTTCTTC. The chain joins TRBV28 to TRBJ2-1; D gene unclear. The CDR3 consists of 11 residues. Germline CDR1 MDHEN, CDR2 SYDVKM.

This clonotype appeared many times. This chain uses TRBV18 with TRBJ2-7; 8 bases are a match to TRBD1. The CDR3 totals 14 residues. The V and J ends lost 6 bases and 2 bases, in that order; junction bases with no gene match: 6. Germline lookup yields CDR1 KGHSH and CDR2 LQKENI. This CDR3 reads CASSRQGHTYEQYF. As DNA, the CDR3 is TGTGCCAGCTCTCGACAGGGGCACACCTACGAGCAGTACTTC. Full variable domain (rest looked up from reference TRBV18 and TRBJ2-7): NAGVMQNPRHLVRRRGQEARLRCSPMKGHSHVYWYRQLPEEGLKFMVYLQKENIIDESGMPKERFSAEFPKEGPSILRIQQVVRGDSAAYFCASSRQGHTYEQYFGPGTRLTVT.

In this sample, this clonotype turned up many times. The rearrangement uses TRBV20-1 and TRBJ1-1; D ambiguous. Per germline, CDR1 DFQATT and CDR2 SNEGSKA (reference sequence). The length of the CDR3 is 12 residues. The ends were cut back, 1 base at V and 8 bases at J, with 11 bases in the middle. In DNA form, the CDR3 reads TGCAGTGCTAGAGCTCACGGTGAAGAAGCTTTCTTT. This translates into CSARAHGEEAFF.

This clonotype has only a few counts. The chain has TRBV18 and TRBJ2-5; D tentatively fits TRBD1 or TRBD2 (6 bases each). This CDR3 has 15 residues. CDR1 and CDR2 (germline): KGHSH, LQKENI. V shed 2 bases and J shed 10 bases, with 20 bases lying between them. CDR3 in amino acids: CASSPETGRMLDQYF. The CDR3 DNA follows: TGTGCCAGCTCACCAGAAACAGGGAGGATGTTGGACCAGTACTTC.

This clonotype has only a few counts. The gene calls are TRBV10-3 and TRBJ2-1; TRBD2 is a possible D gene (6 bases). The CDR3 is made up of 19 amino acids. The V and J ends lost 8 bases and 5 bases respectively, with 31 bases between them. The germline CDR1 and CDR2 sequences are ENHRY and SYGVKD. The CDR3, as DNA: TGTGCCATCGGGGATCGGGACCCGAAATGGGGGGAGCTTGACAATGAGCAGTTCTTC. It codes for CAIGDRDPKWGELDNEQFF.

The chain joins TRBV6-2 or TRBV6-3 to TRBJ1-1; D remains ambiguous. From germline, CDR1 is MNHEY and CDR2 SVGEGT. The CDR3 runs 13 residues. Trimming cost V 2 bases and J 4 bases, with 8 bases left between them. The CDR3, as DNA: TGTGCCAGCAGTTACAGGGCTGCCACTGAAGCTTTCTTT. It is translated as CASSYRAATEAFF.